Each of the 30 T cell receptor beta chains below was sequenced from the same sample in a study of regulatory T cells in long-lasting Graves disease. Time point meaning: newly diagnosed GD, antithyroid drugs for less than 3 months. PBMC RNA was the source of the TCR library. Construction of the TCR beta libraries employed iRepertoire HTBI primers in conjunction with Arm-PCR of CDR3 regions. TCRdb processed the multiplex PCR reads anew with MiXCR; each CDR3 protein has one entry. The sample carries hundreds of thousands of distinct CDR3 sequences, 15% to 20% recorded once. This same sample was also part of a study on T cells in Graves' hyperthyroidism and ophthalmopathy.

Source: peripheral blood mononuclear cells (PBMCs), taken at new diagnosis, from a patient treated with antithyroid drugs. The receptor set was obtained from a woman between 40 and 65 years old with Graves disease.

This clonotype was counted only a few times. The chain recombines TRBV18 with TRBJ2-5, with TRBD1 matching over 8 bases. Germline CDR1 and CDR2: KGHSH and LQKENI. This CDR3 contains 16 residues. Unmatched junction bases numbered 5, after V lost 1 base and J lost 1 base. The CDR3 protein is CASSPQPGTGQETQYF. In nucleotides, the CDR3 is TGTGCCAGCTCACCACAACCTGGGACAGGCCAAGAGACCCAGTACTTC.

This clonotype was detected only a few times. The gene calls are TRBV11-2 and TRBJ2-1; the D is unclear. Germline CDR1 SGHAT, CDR2 FQNNGV. The CDR3 consists of 17 residues. V was shortened by 3 bases and J by 8 bases, with 23 bases between the two germline ends. CDR3 DNA: TGTGCCAGCAGCTTCTCGTTCAGCCTAGGTCGACGGCATGAGCAGTTCTTC. Encoded protein: CASSFSFSLGRRHEQFF.

CDR3 DNA: TGCGCCAGCAGCCCCGGGTACAACATGAATACGCAGTATTTT. Translated, it gives CASSPGYNMNTQYF. The chain uses TRBV4-1 and TRBJ2-3; D gene uncertain. Germline V gene data show CDR1 as MGHRA and CDR2 as YSYEKL. The CDR3 loop spans 14 amino acids. The V and J ends lost 4 bases and 7 bases respectively, with 15 bases between them.

As to this clonotype: With a much larger clone just one base away, this may be a read error. V usage is TRBV20-1 and J usage is TRBJ2-7; TRBD2 aligns across 16 bases. CDR1 and CDR2 (germline): DFQATT, SNEGSKA (reference sequence). V lost 4 bases and J lost 7; bases outside the gene matches: 16. CDR3 length: 18 residues. The CDR3 here is CSAIPGGLAGGIYNEQYF. As DNA, the CDR3 is TGCAGTGCTATTCCTGGGGGACTAGCGGGGGGGATTTACAATGAGCAGTACTTC.

This clonotype has a count of ten or more. The gene calls are TRBV20-1 and TRBJ2-7, with a tentative D call TRBD1 (6 bases). Germline CDR1 and CDR2: DFQATT and SNEGSKA (reference sequence). CDR3 size: 15 residues. With 2 bases removed from V and 5 bases from J, the gap between germline ends came to 19 bases. CDR3 protein: CSARPSRPGTNEQYF. The CDR3 region has the DNA TGCAGTGCTAGACCTTCCCGTCCCGGGACAAACGAGCAGTACTTC.

The V call is TRBV28, the J call TRBJ1-1; no reliable D call. This CDR3 is 17 amino acids long. Germline values: CDR1 MDHEN, CDR2 SYDVKM. Trimming stripped 7 bases from V and 0 bases from J, with 21 bases between. DNA for the CDR3: TGTGCCAGCATATCGAGCGGCGCCCGCTTCATGAACACTGAAGCTTTCTTT. This codes for CASISSGARFMNTEAFF.

The CDR3 nucleotides read TGTGCCAGCAGTGAGGCAGGGTTGGATCAGCCCCAGCATTTT. It yields the protein CASSEAGLDQPQHF. V is TRBV25-1 and J is TRBJ1-5; D is possibly TRBD1 (5 bases). Germline CDR1 is MGHDK and CDR2 is SYGVNS. Trimming took 3 bases from V and 5 from J, leaving 11 bases between them. This CDR3 is built from 14 residues.

Points on this clonotype: One end of the junction varies from germline; a read error may be responsible. The chain couples TRBV12-5 to TRBJ2-1; 8 positions agree with TRBD2. The CDR3 sequence is 11 residues long. Germline values: CDR1 LGHNT, CDR2 FRNRAP. CDR3 region: CASGITGGPKF. The CDR3 coding sequence is TGTGCTAGTGGTATAACGGGGGGGCCTAAGTTC.

This chain joins TRBV18 and TRBJ1-1, with D hard to call. There are 15 residues in the CDR3. Germline V gene lookup returns CDR1 KGHSH and CDR2 LQKENI. V was shortened by 4 bases and J by 3 bases, with 15 bases between the two germline ends. The CDR3 sequence: CASSRSPGADTEAFF. CDR3 bases: TGTGCCAGCTCACGTAGCCCGGGTGCGGACACTGAAGCTTTCTTT.

This clonotype was observed at least ten times. Here the CDR3 reads CASSFDVLGITEAFF. The CDR3 nucleotides read TGTGCCAGCAGTTTTGACGTTCTGGGGATCACTGAAGCTTTCTTT. V is TRBV12-3 or TRBV12-4 and J is TRBJ1-1; D is ambiguous. The V end was cut by 3 bases, the J end by 4 bases, with 15 bases between. CDR3 size: 15 residues.

This rearrangement joins TRBV19 to TRBJ1-1, with 11 bases aligning to TRBD1. Germline V CDR1 and CDR2: LNHDA, SQIVND (reference sequence). V dropped 10 bases and J dropped 4; count of bases not matched to a gene: 8. The CDR3 loop spans 14 amino acids. The CDR3 here is CAIHSGTGGTEAFF. Here the CDR3 DNA reads TGTGCCATACACTCCGGGACAGGGGGCACTGAAGCTTTCTTT.

This clonotype turned up a few times. The chain links TRBV20-1 to TRBJ2-7, with D possibly TRBD1 on 6 matching bases. Trimming pared 1 base from V and 2 bases from J, leaving 18 bases between. CDR1 and CDR2 (germline): DFQATT, SNEGSKA (reference sequence). The CDR3 loop spans 16 amino acids. The CDR3 protein is CSARGVRTDPTYEQYF. The CDR3 DNA sequence: TGCAGTGCTAGAGGGGTTAGGACAGATCCTACCTACGAGCAGTACTTC.

The sample holds many counts of this clonotype. The gene calls are TRBV4-1 and TRBJ1-2, with D possibly TRBD1 on 5 matching bases. The CDR3 length is 14 residues. The germline gives CDR1 MGHRA, CDR2 YSYEKL. V dropped 1 base and J dropped 0 bases, with 6 bases sitting between them. The CDR3 spells CASSQVGANYGYTF. The CDR3, as DNA: TGCGCCAGCAGCCAAGTAGGGGCTAACTATGGCTACACCTTC.

Concerning this clonotype itself: With a far larger clone one base away, a read error is the likely cause. The chain combines TRBV7-8 with TRBJ2-3, with D maybe TRBD1 (6 bases). The CDR3 totals 16 residues. Trimming took 1 base from V and 1 from J, leaving 12 bases between them. The V gene's germline CDR1 is SGHVS and CDR2 FQNEAQ. The CDR3 reads CASSLDVGAGTDTQYF. CDR3 DNA: TGTGCCAGCAGCTTAGATGTGGGGGCGGGCACAGATACGCAGTATTTT.

This clonotype was counted ten times or more. The chain is built from TRBV12-5 and TRBJ2-7, with 8 bases aligning to TRBD1. The length of the CDR3 is 14 residues. V lost 3 bases and J lost 2; bases outside the gene matches: 3. The germline V gene encodes CDR1 LGHNT and CDR2 FRNRAP. CDR3 protein: CASGFGQGPYEQYF. CDR3 in DNA: TGTGCTAGTGGTTTCGGACAGGGTCCCTACGAGCAGTACTTC.

Remarks on this clonotype: This may be a read error: a much more frequent sequence differs by one nucleotide. The chain links TRBV30 to TRBJ2-7; TRBD1 agrees at 7 bases. Per germline, CDR1 GTSNPN and CDR2 SVGIG (reference sequence). Unmatched junction bases numbered 8, after V lost 5 bases and J lost 4 bases. The CDR3 contains 13 residues. The DNA for the CDR3 is TGTGCCTGGCGAGGGGGCAATGGATACGAGCAGTACTTC. It encodes CAWRGGNGYEQYF.

The sample holds many counts of this clonotype. This CDR3 is CASSEKRAILYGYTF. The CDR3 DNA follows: TGTGCCAGCAGTGAAAAGCGGGCGATCCTCTATGGCTACACCTTC. The chain joins TRBV2 to TRBJ1-2; D uncertain. Germline lookup yields CDR1 SNHLY and CDR2 FYNNEI. The CDR3 extends over 15 amino acids. Trimming removed 2 bases at V and 4 bases at J, with 14 bases between.

The J gene is TRBJ1-4, the V gene TRBV7-6; the D is unclear. CDR3 length: 16 residues. Germline assignment: CDR1 SGHVS and CDR2 FNYEAQ. Trimming cost V 2 bases and J 0 bases, with 10 bases left between them. The CDR3 region is CASSLSNGPTNEKLFF. The CDR3 region has the DNA TGTGCCAGCAGCTTAAGTAACGGCCCAACTAATGAAAAACTGTTTTTT.

This clonotype was seen ten or more times. This chain joins TRBV10-2 and TRBJ1-1; D remains unclear. Germline V gives CDR1 WSHSY, CDR2 SAAADI. This CDR3 has 15 residues. The CDR3 spells CATLPDGHLNTEAFF. CDR3 bases: TGCGCTACGCTCCCCGACGGGCATCTGAACACTGAAGCTTTCTTT.

V is TRBV9 and J is TRBJ1-2; D gene unclear. The germline CDR1 and CDR2 sequences are SGDLS and YYNGEE. CDR3 length: 13 residues. V gave up 3 bases and J gave up 4 bases, with 10 bases separating them. The CDR3 here is CASSEGTLYGYTF. Here the CDR3 DNA reads TGTGCCAGCAGCGAGGGCACTCTCTATGGCTACACCTTC.

In this sample, this clonotype turned up many times. The rearrangement joins TRBV6-2 or TRBV6-3 to TRBJ1-1; 10 nucleotides match TRBD1. CDR1 is MNHEY and CDR2 is SVGEGT in the germline V gene. V shed 5 bases, J shed 4 bases, and the junction held 7 bases outside the gene matches. The CDR3 has 15 amino acids. The CDR3: CASSRTGGVITEAFF. The CDR3 bases are TGTGCCAGCAGTCGGACAGGGGGTGTGATCACTGAAGCTTTCTTT.

The gene calls are TRBV15 and TRBJ1-3; D not certain. The CDR3 consists of 15 residues. The V end lost 1 base, the J end lost 2 bases, and 9 bases lay between the germline ends. Germline lookup yields CDR1 LNHNV and CDR2 YYDKDF (reference sequence). CDR3 sequence: CATSRGTSAGNTIYF. CDR3 bases: TGTGCCACCAGCAGAGGAACAAGCGCTGGAAACACCATATATTTT.

This clonotype was counted at least ten times. The chain has TRBV7-8 and TRBJ1-1; no definite D call. The CDR3 extends over 14 amino acids. CDR1 and CDR2 (germline): SGHVS, FQNEAQ. V lost 5 bases, J lost 7 bases, and 17 bases lay in between. The CDR3 DNA reads TGTGCCAGCAGCCCACAAGGCACTACCATTGAAGCTTTCTTT. It translates to CASSPQGTTIEAFF.

About this clonotype itself: This may come from a read error, since a much larger clone is one base off. This CDR3 is CASSRTRDYEQYF. The CDR3 bases are TGTGCCAGCAGCCGGACAAGGGACTACGAGCAGTACTTC. The chain recombines TRBV11-1 with TRBJ2-7; tentatively, D is TRBD1 (5 bases). Germline V gene sequence: CDR1 SGHAT, CDR2 FQDESV (reference sequence). The CDR3 extends over 13 amino acids. Deletions cut 5 bases from V and 3 bases from J, with 11 bases between.

This clonotype was seen only a few times. The gene calls are TRBV20-1 and TRBJ2-2; 7 bases map to TRBD1. V was clipped by 3 bases and J by 1 base; unmatched bases: 2. This CDR3 has 14 amino acids. CDR1 is DFQATT, CDR2 SNEGSKA, per germline (reference sequence). The CDR3 nucleotides read TGCAGTGCTAGGACAGGGCTGAACACCGGGGAGCTGTTTTTT. Protein product: CSARTGLNTGELFF.

This clonotype was seen many times. The chain has TRBV18 and TRBJ2-2; D is possibly TRBD2 (5 bases). Germline V gene lookup returns CDR1 KGHSH and CDR2 LQKENI. The CDR3 is 14 residues long. V was pared by 3 bases and J by 0 bases, with 5 bases between. The CDR3 loop reads CASSPGANTGELFF. DNA of the CDR3: TGTGCCAGCTCACCGGGAGCGAACACCGGGGAGCTGTTTTTT.

This sequence joins TRBV7-9 and TRBJ2-5; no reliable D call. Germline V gene lookup returns CDR1 SEHNR and CDR2 FQNEAQ (reference sequence). This CDR3 comprises 14 residues. V lost 1 base and J 4 bases, leaving 10 bases between the germline ends. The CDR3 loop reads CASSLETDRETQYF. In DNA form, the CDR3 reads TGTGCCAGCAGCTTAGAAACAGATCGAGAGACCCAGTACTTC.

This clonotype showed up just once. The rearrangement links TRBV5-1 to TRBJ2-7, with 9 bases aligning to TRBD1. The length of the CDR3 is 15 residues. V shed 7 bases and J 2 bases; nucleotides not matched to a gene: 10. Germline CDR1 reads SGHRS; CDR2 reads YFSETQ. CDR3 region: CASSTGGASPYEQYF. The CDR3 DNA is TGCGCCAGCTCCACAGGGGGCGCTTCTCCCTACGAGCAGTACTTC.

A few counts support this clonotype. This chain links TRBV3-1 with TRBJ1-5, with D unresolved. V was cut by 3 bases and J by 2 bases, with 5 bases left in between. This CDR3 region has 13 residues. In germline, CDR1 is LGHDT, CDR2 YNNKEL (reference sequence). This CDR3 is CASSHGGNQPQHF. The CDR3 bases are TGTGCCAGCAGCCATGGGGGCAATCAGCCCCAGCATTTT.

A few counts support this clonotype. The gene calls are TRBV5-1 and TRBJ1-3, with 7 bases matching TRBD1. The junction had 12 bases not matched to a gene; V was cut back by 4 bases and J by 2 bases. Germline V lookup: CDR1 SGHRS, CDR2 YFSETQ. The CDR3 runs 17 residues. CDR3 protein: CASSPTSRGLAGNTIYF. As DNA, the CDR3 is TGCGCCAGCAGCCCTACCTCAAGGGGGCTGGCTGGAAACACCATATATTTT. The variable domain in full, with the rest retrieved from reference TRBV5-1 and TRBJ1-3, is KAGVTQTPRYLIKTRGQQVTLSCSPISGHRSVSWYQQTPGQGLQFLFEYFSETQRNKGNFPGRFSGRQFSNSRSEMNVSTLELGDSALYLCASSPTSRGLAGNTIYFGEGSWLTVV.